This T cell receptor beta chain originates from a study of beta chain features in type 1 diabetes. The study, taken as a whole, reports: Since sequencing was performed on cDNA, cells with high TCR expression could be over-represented. In all four CD4+ subsets, TCRB CDR3 length was significantly, moderately reduced in type 1 diabetes.

Isolated RNA was reverse transcribed in full, so expressed TCRB transcripts were sequenced. Data came from immunoSEQ multiplex PCR; TCRdb stores just in-frame clones and leaves some out. Counted here are roughly 450,000 clones, approximately 13% occurring once; the ten biggest clones make up roughly 0.038%. As to this clone: The antigen is not known.

The germline gives CDR1 LNHDA, CDR2 SQIVND (reference sequence). The CDR3 spans 16 residues. Trimming took off 4 bases at V and 0 bases at J, with 13 bases between the two ends. Purities in excess of 98% were seen in all sorted populations. The TCR comes from a man aged 25 to 40 in good health. Sequenced: naive CD4+ T cells from blood. The chain couples TRBV19 to TRBJ2-1, with D perhaps TRBD2 (5 bases). The CDR3, as DNA: TGTGCCAGTAGTAACGACTGGGCGGGCTCCTACAATGAGCAGTTCTTC. It encodes CASSNDWAGSYNEQFF.